Below are 28 T cell receptor beta chains sequenced from a single sample in a study of T cells in Graves' hyperthyroidism and ophthalmopathy. RNA transcripts served as the template for amplifying TCR beta CDR3 regions. Carried out on the TCR CDR3, a first-round RT-PCR used the HTBI primer set. From the multiplex PCR reads, TCRdb called clonotypes with MiXCR, one entry per CDR3 protein. The repertoire consists of hundreds of thousands of distinct CDR3 sequences, with less than 25% occurring once and the leading ten covering roughly a third. Sequencing was carried out using blood. The receptors come from a man younger than 40 with Graves' ophthalmopathy.

At least ten counts were recorded for this clonotype. The CDR3 sequence is CASSETSGRGSSLGGELFF. CDR3 DNA sequence: TGCGCCAGCAGTGAAACTAGCGGGAGGGGATCCTCCCTCGGCGGGGAGCTGTTTTTT. The J gene is TRBJ2-2, the V gene TRBV10-2; 13 nucleotides align to TRBD2. V was pared by 3 bases and J by 7 bases, with 14 bases of the junction left unmatched. The CDR3 consists of 19 residues. The germline gives CDR1 WSHSY, CDR2 SAAADI.

The V and J genes are TRBV28 and TRBJ1-2; D might be TRBD1 (5 bases). This CDR3 has 15 amino acids. Trimming removed 5 bases from V and 3 bases from J, with 16 bases in between. Germline CDR1 reads MDHEN; CDR2 reads SYDVKM. DNA for the CDR3: TGTGCCAGCAGTCCGGGGGGGGTTCGGGACTATGGCTACACCTTC. This translates into CASSPGGVRDYGYTF.

The V gene is TRBV12-3 or TRBV12-4, the J gene TRBJ2-7; 8 nucleotides align to TRBD1. V shed 3 bases, J shed 3 bases, and the junction held 4 bases outside the gene matches. The CDR3 spans 14 residues. The CDR3 DNA follows: TGTGCCAGCAGTTTTAGGACAGGGCGCTACGAGCAGTACTTC. Translating it yields CASSFRTGRYEQYF.

This clonotype was picked up many times. J is TRBJ1-1 and V is TRBV18; D ambiguous. Trimming left V 5 bases short and J 6 bases short, with 10 bases between. The germline V gene has CDR1 KGHSH and CDR2 LQKENI. This CDR3 comprises 12 residues. The chain's CDR3 is CASSDRFSEAFF. CDR3 nucleotides: TGTGCCAGCTCAGACCGATTTTCTGAAGCTTTCTTT. Supplemented by reference TRBV18 and TRBJ1-1, the full variable domain reads NAGVMQNPRHLVRRRGQEARLRCSPMKGHSHVYWYRQLPEEGLKFMVYLQKENIIDESGMPKERFSAEFPKEGPSILRIQQVVRGDSAAYFCASSDRFSEAFFGQGTRLTVV.

This clonotype was detected a few times. The chain has TRBV7-9 and TRBJ2-5; 10 bases map to TRBD2. Trimming cost V 1 base and J 2 bases; bases outside gene matches: 7. CDR1 is SEHNR, CDR2 FQNEAQ, per germline (reference sequence). The CDR3 spans 17 residues. This CDR3 is CASSLGASGSWQETQYF. The CDR3 DNA reads TGTGCCAGCAGCTTAGGGGCTAGCGGGAGTTGGCAAGAGACCCAGTACTTC.

This clonotype was seen ten or more times. The V call is TRBV11-2, the J call TRBJ2-3; TRBD2 matches at 12 bases. CDR1 is SGHAT, CDR2 FQNNGV, per germline. With V trimmed by 5 bases and J by 8 bases, 8 bases remained unmatched. This CDR3 is 15 amino acids long. CDR3 amino acids: CASSPRTSGVSTQYF. Written as DNA, the CDR3 is TGTGCCAGCAGCCCCCGGACTAGCGGGGTCAGTACGCAGTATTTT.

V usage is TRBV6-1 and J usage is TRBJ1-5, with TRBD1 identical over 7 bases. Per germline, CDR1 MNHNS and CDR2 SASEGT. The CDR3 extends over 15 amino acids. The junction had 5 bases not matched to a gene; V was cut back by 5 bases and J by 1 base. CDR3 DNA sequence: TGTGCCAGCAGTACACAGGGGATCAGCAATCAGCCCCAGCATTTT. Its protein product is CASSTQGISNQPQHF.

Here the CDR3 reads CSATLGTDYEQYF. CDR3 coding DNA: TGCAGTGCCACACTCGGGACAGACTACGAGCAGTACTTC. V and J are TRBV20-1 and TRBJ2-7; TRBD1 agrees at 7 bases. This CDR3 contains 13 residues. CDR1 is DFQATT and CDR2 is SNEGSKA in the germline V gene (reference sequence). The V and J ends lost 6 bases and 3 bases, in that order; junction bases with no gene match: 8.

The chain uses TRBV4-3 and TRBJ1-2, with D hard to call. Trimming shortened V by 0 bases and J by 2 bases, and 19 bases separated the two germline ends. In germline, CDR1 is LGHNA, CDR2 YSLEER. There are 18 residues in the CDR3. The CDR3 loop reads CASSQDSPRLGRNYGYTF. For the CDR3, the DNA is TGCGCCAGCAGCCAAGATAGTCCCCGGTTGGGCCGGAACTATGGCTACACCTTC.

The sample holds many counts of this clonotype. V gene TRBV28 combines with J gene TRBJ2-3, with TRBD2 matching 9 bases. This CDR3 spans 17 amino acids. Trimming took 5 bases from V and 0 from J; bases not matched to a gene: 9. The germline gives CDR1 MDHEN, CDR2 SYDVKM. The DNA of the CDR3 is TGTGCCAGCAGTACCTTTGGTAGCGGGAGTAGCACAGATACGCAGTATTTT. Protein product: CASSTFGSGSSTDTQYF.

A few counts support this clonotype. The chain combines TRBV5-1 with TRBJ2-7; 7 bases agree with TRBD2. Germline V gives CDR1 SGHRS, CDR2 YFSETQ. V shed 0 bases, J shed 2 bases, and the junction held 14 bases outside the gene matches. This CDR3 has 18 residues. CDR3 in amino acids: CASSLEGGLGRTTYEQYF. DNA of the CDR3: TGCGCCAGCAGCTTGGAGGGAGGGCTAGGAAGGACTACCTACGAGCAGTACTTC.

Many counts were recorded for this clonotype. The gene calls are TRBV30 and TRBJ1-2, with a tentative D call TRBD1 (5 bases). V lost 4 bases to trimming and J lost 6 bases, with 12 bases between them. This CDR3 has 12 residues. Germline CDR1 GTSNPN, CDR2 SVGIG (reference sequence). CDR3 DNA sequence: TGTGCCTGGAAGGGAGGGGCACATGGCTACACCTTC. Residues: CAWKGGAHGYTF. The whole variable domain, remainder taken from reference TRBV30 and TRBJ1-2, is SQTIHQWPATLVQPVGSPLSLECTVEGTSNPNLYWYRQAAGRGLQLLFYSVGIGQISSEVPQNLSASRPQDRQFILSSKKLLLSDSGFYLCAWKGGAHGYTFGSGTRLTVV.

This clonotype was observed at least ten times. The rearrangement uses TRBV6-1 and TRBJ2-1; D not certain. Germline assignment: CDR1 MNHNS and CDR2 SASEGT. Trimming took off 7 bases at V and 8 bases at J, with 18 bases between the two ends. This CDR3 has 14 amino acids. CDR3 protein: CASTGYRVADEQFF. CDR3 DNA: TGTGCCAGCACTGGGTACCGGGTGGCTGATGAGCAGTTCTTC.

This clonotype was seen repeatedly, ten times or more. This sequence joins TRBV27 and TRBJ2-3; maybe TRBD2 (6 bases). Germline loops: CDR1 MNHEY, CDR2 SMNVEV (reference sequence). V was trimmed by 3 bases and J by 5 bases, leaving 15 bases between them. CDR3 length: 15 amino acids. CDR3 in amino acids: CASSLSAGLGDTQYF. CDR3 DNA sequence: TGTGCCAGCAGTTTGTCGGCGGGGCTCGGAGATACGCAGTATTTT.

This clonotype was seen a few times. The chain recombines TRBV28 with TRBJ1-2; unclear D gene. Trimming took 9 bases from V and 2 from J, leaving 7 bases between them. Germline V gives CDR1 MDHEN, CDR2 SYDVKM. The CDR3 is made up of 11 amino acids. The CDR3 DNA reads as TGTGCCAGTGCGACCAACTATGGCTACACCTTC. Residues: CASATNYGYTF.

The rearrangement links TRBV6-1 to TRBJ2-1; 11 bases agree with TRBD2. Germline V lookup: CDR1 MNHNS, CDR2 SASEGT. The CDR3 is made up of 15 amino acids. The trim removed 9 bases at V and 6 bases at J, leaving 10 bases unmatched. The CDR3 DNA reads TGTGCCAGATCATTAGTACTAGCGGGAGTCAATGAGCAGTTCTTC. Protein sequence: CARSLVLAGVNEQFF.

This clonotype was counted a few times. The chain recombines TRBV28 with TRBJ2-5; D uncertain. CDR1 is MDHEN, CDR2 SYDVKM, per germline. The CDR3 extends over 13 amino acids. V was shortened by 7 bases and J by 1 base, with 10 bases between the two germline ends. CDR3: CASTQSPQETQYF. The DNA of the CDR3 is TGTGCCAGCACTCAAAGCCCCCAAGAGACCCAGTACTTC.

The V call is TRBV2, the J call TRBJ2-3; 10 bases align to TRBD2. V lost 1 base, J lost 3 bases, and 4 bases stayed unmatched. CDR3 size: 16 residues. The germline CDR1 and CDR2 sequences are SNHLY and FYNNEI. CDR3 loop: CASSEGRTSGTDTQYF. CDR3 coding DNA: TGTGCCAGCAGTGAAGGAAGGACTAGCGGTACAGATACGCAGTATTTT.

The chain joins TRBV30 to TRBJ2-1, with 10 bases that match TRBD2. The CDR3 spans 14 residues. From germline, CDR1 is GTSNPN and CDR2 SVGIG (reference sequence). V dropped 7 bases and J dropped 4; count of bases not matched to a gene: 7. The CDR3 region is CALAGLAEYNEQFF. The CDR3 DNA is TGTGCCTTGGCAGGACTAGCGGAATACAATGAGCAGTTCTTC. Full variable domain (outside the CDR3, taken from reference TRBV30 and TRBJ2-1): SQTIHQWPATLVQPVGSPLSLECTVEGTSNPNLYWYRQAAGRGLQLLFYSVGIGQISSEVPQNLSASRPQDRQFILSSKKLLLSDSGFYLCALAGLAEYNEQFFGPGTRLTVL.

This clonotype was detected a few times. The rearrangement uses TRBV28 and TRBJ2-7; a possible D gene is TRBD2 (5 bases). CDR1 is MDHEN and CDR2 is SYDVKM in the germline V gene. Trimming pared 9 bases from V and 2 bases from J, leaving 14 bases between. This CDR3 spans 13 amino acids. CDR3 DNA sequence: TGTGCCAGTTTCTTCCTGAGGGCCTACGAGCAGTACTTC. Translating gives CASFFLRAYEQYF.

V gene TRBV14 combines with J gene TRBJ2-2, with no clear D. The V end was cut by 0 bases, the J end by 0 bases, with 14 bases between. This CDR3 spans 18 amino acids. Germline CDR1 SGHDN, CDR2 FVKESK. CDR3 residues: CASSQEGTAFSNTGELFF. CDR3 sequence (DNA): TGTGCCAGCAGCCAAGAAGGAACAGCATTCTCGAACACCGGGGAGCTGTTTTTT.

This clonotype was picked up many times. DNA of the CDR3: TGTGCCAGCAGTTACTTCCCCAGGGGCGAGGGCACTAATGAAAAACTGTTTTTT. Protein sequence: CASSYFPRGEGTNEKLFF. The chain carries TRBV6-5 and TRBJ1-4; TRBD1 is a possible D gene (6 bases). V lost 1 base, J lost 2 bases, and 17 bases lay in between. The germline CDR1 and CDR2 sequences are MNHEY and SVGAGI. The CDR3 is 18 residues long.

This clonotype was counted at least ten times. The V gene is TRBV5-1, the J gene TRBJ2-7; D uncertain. Germline V CDR1 and CDR2: SGHRS, YFSETQ. CDR3 length: 16 amino acids. The germline V and J ends were trimmed by 0 bases and 0 bases, with 13 bases remaining between them. Here the CDR3 reads CASSLGATSISYEQYF. CDR3 nucleotide sequence: TGCGCCAGCAGCTTGGGTGCCACCTCAATCTCCTACGAGCAGTACTTC.

This clonotype was seen more than once but under ten times. J is TRBJ2-3 and V is TRBV4-2, with 9 bases identical to TRBD1. The CDR3 is 15 residues long. Germline V gene lookup returns CDR1 LGHNA and CDR2 YNFKEQ. The V gene end was trimmed by 2 bases and the J gene end by 4 bases; junction bases not matched to a gene: 4. CDR3 sequence: CASSQLRTGADTQYF. As DNA, the CDR3 is TGTGCCAGCAGCCAACTCAGGACAGGGGCAGATACGCAGTATTTT.

This CDR3 reads CASSQGGHPGSPYEQYF. The CDR3 DNA is TGCGCCAGCAGCCAGGGAGGACATCCAGGTAGTCCCTACGAGCAGTACTTC. V gene TRBV4-1 combines with J gene TRBJ2-7; D is possibly TRBD2 (6 bases). V dropped 3 bases and J dropped 2 bases, with 20 bases sitting between them. This CDR3 spans 17 amino acids. Germline CDR1 reads MGHRA; CDR2 reads YSYEKL.

This clonotype occurred a few times. The chain carries TRBV11-2 and TRBJ2-5; 9 positions agree with TRBD1. Per the germline V gene, CDR1 is SGHAT and CDR2 is FQNNGV. The length of the CDR3 is 16 residues. V gave up 5 bases and J gave up 3 bases; unmatched junction bases: 10. The CDR3 nucleotides read TGTGCCAGCAGCCCCACAGGGGGCGCAGGAAAAGAGACCCAGTACTTC. Encoded protein: CASSPTGGAGKETQYF.

Concerning this clonotype: A much larger clone differs by one base, so this may be a read error. The chain uses TRBV28 and TRBJ2-7; 7 nucleotides agree with TRBD2. TRBJ2-1 explains the end of the DNA better; the J call may be wrong. The length of the CDR3 is 16 residues. The V gene's germline CDR1 is MDHEN and CDR2 SYDVKM. The CDR3 protein is CASSLHLAALTYEQFF. CDR3 bases: TGTGCCAGCAGTTTACACCTAGCGGCCTTGACCTACGAGCAGTTCTTC.

The rearrangement uses TRBV20-1 and TRBJ1-1; D is uncertain. Trimming removed 5 bases at V and 0 bases at J, with 7 bases between. CDR1 and CDR2 (germline): DFQATT, SNEGSKA (reference sequence). This CDR3 contains 12 residues. CDR3 loop: CSASSMNTEAFF. CDR3 sequence (DNA): TGCAGTGCTTCCAGTATGAACACTGAAGCTTTCTTT.